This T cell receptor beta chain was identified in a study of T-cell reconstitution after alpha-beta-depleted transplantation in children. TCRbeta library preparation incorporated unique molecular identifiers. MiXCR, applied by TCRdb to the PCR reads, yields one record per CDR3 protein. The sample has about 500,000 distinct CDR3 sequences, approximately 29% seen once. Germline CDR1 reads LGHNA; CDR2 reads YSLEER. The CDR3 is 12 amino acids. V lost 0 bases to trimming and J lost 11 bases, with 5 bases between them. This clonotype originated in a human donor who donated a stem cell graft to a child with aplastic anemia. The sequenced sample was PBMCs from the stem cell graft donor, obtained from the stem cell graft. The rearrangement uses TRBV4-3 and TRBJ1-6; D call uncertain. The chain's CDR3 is CASSQDGTPLHF. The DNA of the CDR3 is TGCGCCAGCAGCCAAGATGGGACACCCCTCCACTTT.